Included here is one T cell receptor (beta chain) sequence, with context. Additional DNA sequences in this sample encode the identical CDR3. These data belong to a study of blood T cell repertoires in COVID-19. Study-level background: The United States, Italy and Spain supplied acute and convalescent COVID-19 samples. PBMCs, B-cell-depleted T cells, or T cells were the source of the cDNA or gDNA that made up the material.

Per the original data handling: Counts of nucleated cells, estimated from reference gene primer amplification, were obtained. Profiled with immunoSEQ multiplex PCR; TCRdb holds only in-frame clones, not every one. V and J calls and clone size are given by that table; D and trimming were obtained from the DNA. The table includes about 210,000 clones, around 80% detected once. Looked up from germline, CDR1 is SNHLY and CDR2 is FYNNEI. The germline V and J ends were trimmed by 1 base and 1 base, with 7 bases remaining between them. This CDR3 region has 14 residues. The receptor's source is a woman aged 35 to 49 with acute or convalescent COVID-19. The chain uses TRBV2 and TRBJ1-1; perhaps TRBD1 as D (5 bases). Sequences were obtained from peripheral blood. This chain's CDR3 is CASSEVTGNTEAFF. DNA of the CDR3: TGTGCCAGCAGTGAAGTTACAGGGAACACTGAAGCTTTCTTT.